This T cell receptor (beta chain) originates from a study of cytomegalovirus exposure and HLA in healthy donors (dated by TCRdb to about 2017). A note on the overall study: In an earlier analysis of some 610 of the donors, under 300 Gb of sequence data and 95 million to 130 million unique TCR beta sequences from some 170 million T cells were reported. Approximately 310 gigabases of sequencing data and approximately 85 million unique TCR sequences were included in an early release covering about 600 HLA-typed donors. Of the roughly 400 genotyped donors, approximately 80% fell in the genetic ancestry cluster associated with self-reported Caucasian donors. The study aimed to test whether cataloging public T cell receptors could reveal signatures of past pathogen exposure. The study used immunosequencing to profile the T cell repertoires of 600 to 850 subjects and linked those repertoires to cytomegalovirus serostatus. Besides the first cohort of under 700 subjects, a separate validation cohort made up of 90 to 150 different subjects was used. To predict cytomegalovirus infection status, the study combined high-throughput TCR immunosequencing, statistical association of individual TCRs with disease status, and machine learning. In a later analysis, previously published TCR beta repertoires from several hundred donors were re-analyzed and high-resolution HLA genotyping was added so that TCR occurrence patterns could be studied. Rather than using new phenotypic data, the later analysis identified candidate immune exposures from TCR beta sequences and from how often those sequences occurred across donors. An earlier analysis of roughly 600 of the donors used high-throughput TCR beta sequencing to judge whether each TCR beta V gene segment behaved as functional or pseudogenic. Alongside the repertoire data, information on donor age, sex, ethnicity and CMV serostatus was compiled. A later genetic analysis took genome-wide SNP genotypes for about 65% of the roughly 670 donors and used that subset as a discovery cohort. All discovery cohort repertoires had been generated on a single sequencing platform. HLA typing covered class I and class II loci at four-digit resolution. Typing coverage differed by locus: A, B, C, DRB1 and DQB1 were typed in about 620-630 donors, DQA1 in about 500, DPA1 in nearly 610, and DPB1 in 472. Four to six DR-DQ haplotypes were handled as single units for association and clustering, since linkage in the cohort was strong. On average, 235,054 unique TCR beta nucleotide sequences were sequenced per donor among 300 to 500 genotyped donors of the cohort, with 15% to 20% of those sequences being non-productive. On the study overall, not on this receptor specifically: Presence/absence analyses assumed roughly uniform sequencing depth across donors, an assumption that may not hold. This cohort had only TCR beta chains sequenced, and the lack of alpha or paired-chain data limited which features could be detected. Linkage disequilibrium might explain the correlated functional status among segregating V segments, but an unknown experimental factor could not be excluded. A later genetic analysis associated a missense DCLRE1C variant with V-gene and J-gene trimming of TCR beta chains, and an independent cohort replicated the association. The only immune exposure information available for the cohort was CMV serostatus. Compared with the roughly 700-donor mean, donors in an Asian-associated ancestry cluster had fewer N-insertions in productive TCRs, according to a later genetic analysis. At a false discovery rate of 0.05, a later analysis linked around 17,000 TCR beta sequences to specific HLA alleles. Strong co-occurrence of HLA alleles, especially DR and DQ, made assigning TCR associations to individual alleles difficult. A later analysis found that TCR association rates varied across HLA loci, with DRB1 alleles showing the most associated TCRs and HLA-C alleles the fewest. A cluster of highly shared sequence variants was judged likely to represent a technical artifact of the sequencing pipeline. Cytomegalovirus status was reported to be diagnosed by the classifier with high specificity and sensitivity in both the original and validation cohorts. According to a later analysis, parvovirus B19, influenza, CMV and Epstein-Barr virus appeared linked to several top co-occurrence clusters. A further reported finding was that TCR beta sequences accurately predicted the HLA-A and HLA-B alleles for most subjects in the first cohort. In a later analysis, HLA-associated TCR beta chains were found to be more clonally expanded and to have lower generation probabilities than equally common non-associated chains. Because HLA typing was unavailable for some donors at each locus, only the typed subset was used in association tests. Most CMV-associated TCR beta chains appeared to be HLA-restricted in a later analysis, and the HLA associations seemed to be driven largely by CMV exposure. Three of the identified cytomegalovirus-associated TCR beta chains were confirmed in vitro to be specific for cytomegalovirus antigens. According to the authors, the approach could potentially be generalized to other disease states and immunological phenotypes. Across donors, most TCR sequences were observed very rarely, whereas some public TCRs were present in many individuals. In the study, 164 TCR beta chains were listed as associated with cytomegalovirus. An earlier analysis of several hundred of the donors showed that most TCR beta V segments appeared in productive rearrangements either about 90% or about 30% of the time, which broadly matched IMGT annotations. Seventeen rarely observed V segments, including chromosome 9 orphons, were excluded from the earlier analysis of about 610 of the donors because counts were too low. Because the 87-base-pair reads could not distinguish some IMGT-functional V segments, including TRBV6-2 and TRBV6-3, those segments were excluded.

The CDR3 starts with the cysteine, ends with the phenylalanine, and has 15 residues. The read is trimmed to its CDR3 DNA, 45 bases read in frame from base 1. The germline V gene sets CDR1 to SNHLY and CDR2 to FYNNEI. V is trimmed back by 11 bases and J by 1 base, and the junction contains 11 bases that no gene match accounts for. The library came from the immunoSEQ multiplex PCR assay. A mixture of 60 forward primers for TCR Vbeta segments and 13 reverse primers for TCR Jbeta segments was used in the multiplex PCR. The CDR3 region of rearranged TCR beta genes was amplified from genomic DNA by a multiplex PCR assay. On the Illumina HiSeq System, the amplified TCR beta libraries were sequenced as 87-base-pair reads. Per the authors' processing: A later analysis tallied roughly 80 million unique TCR beta chains across the 700 or so repertoires, and approximately 11 million of those chains were shared by two or more donors. Raw reads were error-corrected and collapsed into unique sequences by a nearest-neighbor algorithm in which closely related sequences were merged to remove PCR and sequencing errors. CDR3 sequences were aligned to IMGT reference sequences to assign V, D and J gene segments. For a sequence to be retained, at least a six-nucleotide match to both a V gene segment and a J gene segment was required. A rearrangement was called productive if the CDR3 had no stop codons and remained in frame with V and J, and every other rearrangement was called non-productive. CDR3 was defined according to IMGT convention as the region running from the second conserved V-encoded cysteine to the conserved J-encoded phenylalanine. The earlier analysis of 450 to 750 of the donors excluded any sequence lacking an unambiguous match to a single V gene segment. In an earlier analysis of several hundred of the donors, a V segment was called functional when productive rearrangements were above 56.7%, and segregating when the standard deviation between donors exceeded 5%. A statistical classification framework was built for diagnosing cytomegalovirus status from the catalog of TCR beta chain sequences. A later analysis assigned V and J genes by comparing TCR nucleotide sequences with IMGT/GENE-DB human TR gene sequences. The TCRdist pipeline was used in a later analysis to assign CDR3 sequences and most-parsimonious VDJ recombination scenarios. In a later analysis, each TCR beta chain was defined by its CDR3 amino acid sequence together with its V-gene family, and reads lacking a unique V-gene family were excluded. A later analysis removed several hundred highly shared, low-generation-probability nucleotide sequences to deal with suspected cross-contamination and a sequencing artifact. In a later analysis, a clonal expansion index for each public chain was calculated from normalized within-repertoire ranks of inferred template counts. In a later analysis, generation probabilities were computed with a VDJ recombination model fitted to out-of-frame rearrangements, and the resulting probabilities were checked against IGoR. In a later analysis, hypergeometric tests were used to score TCR-TCR, TCR-HLA and TCR-CMV co-occurrence, with a repertoire-size bias correction applied to TCR pairs. False discovery rates were estimated in a later analysis by permuting HLA or CMV assignments 20 times. A later analysis grouped co-occurring TCRs with DBSCAN, adding TCRdist sequence similarity when clustering within HLA-allele-positive subsets. For co-occurrence clustering, repertoires with fewer than 30,000 or more than 120,000 public chains were excluded, along with four or five repertoires with anomalous nucleotide sharing. This immuneACCESS table, as held by TCRdb, lists in-frame sequences with V and J called but not all clones. Of the missing ones, under half trace to an unresolved V gene in checked studies; the others have no known cause. The D gene and trimming were derived from the DNA, and the V and J assignments and clone size from that table. Recorded for this sample are a few hundred thousand clones; approximately 80% of them occurred a single time. In total, the top ten clones hold about 3.1% of the sample.

Comment on this clone: Its antigen is currently not known. It has no much larger one-base neighbor in the sample; base qualities were not kept.

The cohort comprised 710 or so healthy bone marrow donors. At the time of sampling, every cohort member was nominally healthy, though immune exposures that went unrecorded were likely present. The donor was CMV seronegative and belonged to the group of several hundred seronegative cohort members. A peripheral blood sample was provided by each donor, and peripheral blood mononuclear cells were used for TCR beta sequencing. The Qiagen DNeasy Blood Extraction Kit was used to extract genomic DNA from the blood cell samples. The sequence was obtained from a man younger than 40 in good health and CMV-seronegative. The specimen sequenced was PBMCs. In this chain, TRBV2 is recombined with TRBJ2-3, with TRBD1 matching 8 junction bases. The nucleotide sequence reads as follows: TGTGCCCCAGGGGCACAGGGGGACGGCACAGATACGCAGTATTTT. Protein translation: CAPGAQGDGTDTQYF. Beyond the CDR3, the reference TRBV2 and TRBJ2-3 genes provide the residues; the full variable domain reads: EPEVTQTPSHQVTQMGQEVILRCVPISNHLYFYWYRQILGQKVEFLVSFYNNEISEKSEIFDDQFSVERPDGSNFTLKIRSTKLEDSAMYFCAPGAQGDGTDTQYFGPGTRLTVL.